Below are 7 T cell receptor beta chains sequenced from a single sample in a study of CD8 T cells in Susac syndrome. Roughly 0.45 to 1 ug RNA was reverse transcribed with random hexamers. MiXCR was run by TCRdb on the immunoSEQ multiplex PCR reads, yielding one entry per CDR3 protein. The sample consists of about 120,000 distinct CDR3 sequences, approximately 91% of them appearing once. Sequencing used CD4+ T cells from PBMCs. The receptor set was obtained from a human donor in good health.

V and J are TRBV19 and TRBJ2-1; D remains ambiguous. The CDR3 consists of 16 residues. Looked up from germline, CDR1 is LNHDA and CDR2 is SQIVND (reference sequence). Trimming pared 2 bases from V and 0 bases from J, leaving 11 bases between. CDR3 bases: TGTGCCAGTAGTATACGAGAACTCCCCTCCTACAATGAGCAGTTCTTC. Translation gives CASSIRELPSYNEQFF.

The V call is TRBV5-4, the J call TRBJ2-5; D remains ambiguous. CDR3 length equals 12 residues. Germline assignment: CDR1 SGHNT and CDR2 YYREEE (reference sequence). The V end lost 3 bases, the J end lost 5 bases, and 8 bases lay between the germline ends. CDR3 bases: TGTGCCAGCAGCTGGGGTCCGGAGACCCAGTACTTC. The encoded protein is CASSWGPETQYF.

CDR3 in amino acids: CSAGATEGYNEQFF. CDR3 nucleotides: TGCAGTGCTGGAGCCACGGAAGGGTACAATGAGCAGTTCTTC. The chain has TRBV20-1 and TRBJ2-1; D is uncertain. V dropped 5 bases and J dropped 4 bases, with 15 bases sitting between them. The CDR3 is 14 amino acids. Germline CDR1 is DFQATT and CDR2 is SNEGSKA (reference sequence).

The chain couples TRBV19 to TRBJ2-2; D is possibly TRBD2 (6 bases). The CDR3 is 13 amino acids. Per germline, CDR1 LNHDA and CDR2 SQIVND (reference sequence). The V and J ends lost 7 bases and 0 bases respectively, with 6 bases between them. The CDR3 DNA reads as TGTGCCAGTATAGCGGCGAACACCGGGGAGCTGTTTTTT. Its protein product is CASIAANTGELFF.

The chain has TRBV20-1 and TRBJ1-1, with 7 bases that match TRBD1. In germline, CDR1 is DFQATT, CDR2 SNEGSKA (reference sequence). The ends lost 2 bases at V and 2 bases at J; junction bases unmatched: 5. CDR3 size: 14 residues. CDR3 residues: CSARPTGLNTEAFF. The CDR3 coding sequence is TGCAGTGCTAGACCGACAGGGCTTAACACTGAAGCTTTCTTT.

The J gene is TRBJ1-2, the V gene TRBV7-9; D call uncertain. Between the trimmed V and J ends, which lost 1 base and 4 bases, there was a span of 10 bases. Germline V gives CDR1 SEHNR, CDR2 FQNEAQ (reference sequence). The CDR3 totals 14 residues. The CDR3 region is CASSLEPGFYGYTF. The CDR3 region has the DNA TGTGCCAGCAGCTTAGAACCAGGATTCTATGGCTACACCTTC.

The chain uses TRBV24-1 and TRBJ1-5, with D maybe TRBD1 (5 bases). Germline V gives CDR1 KGHDR, CDR2 SFDVKD. Trimming took off 1 base at V and 3 bases at J, with 9 bases between the two ends. This CDR3 is 15 amino acids long. CDR3 region: CATSDFRQLNQPQHF. CDR3 sequence (DNA): TGTGCCACCAGTGATTTCAGACAGCTCAATCAGCCCCAGCATTTT.